This entry lists 14 T cell receptor beta chains sequenced from one sample in a study of T cell repertoires in cytomegalovirus infection. These receptors have no known antigen. TCRdb reprocessed the reads via MiXCR and lists one record per CDR3 protein. The sample contains about 470,000 distinct CDR3 sequences, roughly 42% of which appear only once. Specimen: cultured PBMCs, collected from culture after CMV antigen stimulation. The receptor set was obtained from a human donor in good health (CMV status not recorded). Some clones in this sample may be carry-over from other donors' samples.

J is TRBJ2-7 and V is TRBV7-2, with TRBD2 identical over 9 bases. After removal of 2 bases from V and 3 bases from J, the junction contained 8 bases not matched to a gene. Germline CDR1 reads SGHTA; CDR2 reads FQGNSA. The CDR3 is 16 residues long. This CDR3 reads CASSLSVAGANYEQYF. The DNA of the CDR3 is TGTGCCAGCAGCTTAAGCGTAGCGGGGGCGAACTACGAGCAGTACTTC.

This sequence joins TRBV12-3 or TRBV12-4 and TRBJ2-1; possibly TRBD1 or TRBD2 for D (7 bases each). V dropped 3 bases and J dropped 6 bases, with 18 bases sitting between them. The CDR3 loop spans 16 amino acids. The DNA of the CDR3 is TGTGCCAGCAGTTTCCCTCAGGGGGGGATCTTCAATGAGCAGTTCTTC. Translated: CASSFPQGGIFNEQFF.

J is TRBJ2-4 and V is TRBV11-2, with D possibly called TRBD1 or TRBD2 (5 bases each). Looked up from germline, CDR1 is SGHAT and CDR2 is FQNNGV. The CDR3 is 16 amino acids. Trimming took 5 bases from V and 5 from J, leaving 19 bases between them. The CDR3 DNA follows: TGTGCCAGCAGCGGGGCTCTGATCGGGGCGCAAAACATTCAGTACTTC. Encoded protein: CASSGALIGAQNIQYF.

The sample holds many counts of this clonotype. CDR3: CASSEAPGTGGRNIQYF. The CDR3 region has the DNA TGTGCCAGCAGTGAAGCCCCCGGGACAGGGGGAAGAAACATTCAGTACTTC. This chain connects TRBV2 to TRBJ2-4; 11 bases line up with TRBD1. CDR1 SNHLY and CDR2 FYNNEI come from the germline V gene. This CDR3 has 17 residues. The junction had 7 bases not matched to a gene; V was cut back by 0 bases and J by 6 bases.

V usage is TRBV7-2 and J usage is TRBJ2-1; 11 bases fit TRBD2. Germline trimming cut 2 bases from V and 6 bases from J; bases unmatched to any gene: 6. Germline loops: CDR1 SGHTA, CDR2 FQGNSA. CDR3 length: 16 amino acids. CDR3 protein: CASSLSATSGTNEQFF. CDR3 nucleotides: TGTGCCAGCAGCTTATCAGCGACTAGCGGGACCAATGAGCAGTTCTTC.

Only a few counts were recorded for this clonotype. This rearrangement joins TRBV6-5 to TRBJ2-7; D is possibly TRBD1 (5 bases). The CDR3 is made up of 14 amino acids. V dropped 2 bases and J dropped 3 bases, with 11 bases sitting between them. Germline V gene data show CDR1 as MNHEY and CDR2 as SVGAGI. The CDR3 DNA sequence: TGTGCCAGCAGTTACCAAGACAGTGGCTACGAGCAGTACTTC. Translated, it gives CASSYQDSGYEQYF.

The J gene is TRBJ2-7, the V gene TRBV19; 8 bases line up with TRBD1. The CDR3 sequence is 15 residues long. V shed 1 base and J 1 base; nucleotides not matched to a gene: 3. Germline V lookup: CDR1 LNHDA, CDR2 SQIVND (reference sequence). CDR3 sequence reads: CASSIGGTGSYEQYF. In nucleotides, the CDR3 is TGTGCCAGTAGTATAGGCGGGACAGGATCCTACGAGCAGTACTTC.

This clonotype was found a few times. This chain links TRBV7-9 with TRBJ2-1; possible D gene TRBD2, 5 bases. V gave up 2 bases and J gave up 9 bases, with 17 bases separating them. The germline V gene encodes CDR1 SEHNR and CDR2 FQNEAQ (reference sequence). The CDR3 is 15 amino acids. The DNA for the CDR3 is TGTGCCAGCAGCTTACGGCGGGCCCCAACCAGTGAGCAGTTCTTC. Its translation is CASSLRRAPTSEQFF. Supplemented by reference TRBV7-9 and TRBJ2-1, the full variable domain reads DTGVSQNPRHKITKRGQNVTFRCDPISEHNRLYWYRQTLGQGPEFLTYFQNEAQLEKSRLLSDRFSAERPKGSFSTLEIQRTEQGDSAMYLCASSLRRAPTSEQFFGPGTRLTVL.

There are a few counts of this clonotype. The gene calls are TRBV7-2 and TRBJ1-1, with D possibly matching TRBD1 (5 bases). Trimming removed 4 bases at V and 0 bases at J, with 9 bases between. This CDR3 contains 14 residues. From germline, CDR1 is SGHTA and CDR2 FQGNSA. CDR3 in amino acids: CASSWQGLNTEAFF. As DNA, the CDR3 is TGTGCCAGCAGCTGGCAGGGCTTGAACACTGAAGCTTTCTTT.

The V gene is TRBV5-1, the J gene TRBJ1-2, with 8 bases aligning to TRBD1. V was clipped by 2 bases and J by 4 bases; unmatched bases: 4. The CDR3 runs to 14 residues. The germline V gene has CDR1 SGHRS and CDR2 YFSETQ. The CDR3 coding sequence is TGCGCCAGCAGCTTCGGACAGGGCGTCTATGGCTACACCTTC. This encodes CASSFGQGVYGYTF.

The chain has TRBV5-4 and TRBJ2-7; possible D gene TRBD2, 6 bases. CDR1 SGHNT and CDR2 YYREEE come from the germline V gene (reference sequence). The length of the CDR3 is 14 residues. V shed 7 bases and J shed 7 bases, with 21 bases lying between them. CDR3 coding DNA: TGTGCCAGCCACACTGGGCCGGGAGTTCGTGAGCAGTACTTC. Residues: CASHTGPGVREQYF.

This clonotype was counted only a few times. The chain couples TRBV4-2 to TRBJ2-3, with D maybe TRBD1 (5 bases). V lost 0 bases, J lost 5 bases, and 12 bases lay in between. Germline CDR1 reads LGHNA; CDR2 reads YNFKEQ. CDR3 length: 15 amino acids. In DNA, the CDR3 is TGTGCCAGCAGCCAAGAGTTTAGGGGTGGAGATACGCAGTATTTT. It codes for CASSQEFRGGDTQYF.

The chain is built from TRBV6-2 or TRBV6-3 and TRBJ2-7, with 8 bases aligning to TRBD2. Trimming at V came to 4 bases and at J to 3 bases, leaving 8 bases not matched to a gene. Germline V CDR1 and CDR2: MNHEY, SVGEGT. This CDR3 has 15 residues. The CDR3 DNA reads TGTGCCAGCAGTTCGGAAAGCGGGAGATACTACGAGCAGTACTTC. Its protein is CASSSESGRYYEQYF.

The rearrangement uses TRBV20-1 and TRBJ2-5, with a tentative D call TRBD2 (6 bases). The CDR3 is 16 amino acids. Germline V CDR1 and CDR2: DFQATT, SNEGSKA (reference sequence). V lost 0 bases and J lost 2, with 16 bases in between. The CDR3 spells CSARDGTGLYQETQYF. For the CDR3, the DNA is TGCAGTGCTAGAGACGGGACGGGACTGTATCAAGAGACCCAGTACTTC.